Listed here are 6 T cell receptor beta chains from one sample, sequenced in a study of cytomegalovirus exposure and HLA in healthy donors. 60 Vbeta and 13 Jbeta primers were used in PCR. The data were produced by immunoSEQ multiplex PCR, yet TCRdb's version contains in-frame clones alone and is incomplete. The sample includes 130,000 to 150,000 clones, over 60% of them seen just once. The sequenced sample consisted of PBMCs. All receptors derive from a woman in her 30s in good health and CMV-seropositive.

The chain is built from TRBV6-4 and TRBJ2-5; D ambiguous. The DNA end is more similar to TRBJ2-7, so the J call may be wrong. Germline CDR1 and CDR2: MRHNA and SNTAGT. The CDR3 runs to 14 residues. The DNA for the CDR3 is TGTGCCAGCAGTAAAAGCGACGGGTCCTACGAGCAGTACTTC. It codes for CASSKSDGSYEQYF.

This chain uses TRBV9 with TRBJ2-1, with 12 bases fitting TRBD2. The CDR3 sequence is 16 residues long. V lost 4 bases to trimming and J lost 7 bases; unmatched junction nucleotides: 9. The germline V gene has CDR1 SGDLS and CDR2 YYNGEE. The CDR3 bases are TGTGCCAGCAGCACCCCACTAGCGGGAGGAGGGAATGAGCAGTTCTTC. Translated: CASSTPLAGGGNEQFF.

This chain uses TRBV29-1 with TRBJ2-2; D possibly corresponds to TRBD2 (6 bases). This CDR3 spans 13 amino acids. The V end was cut by 6 bases, the J end by 5 bases, with 13 bases between. Germline V gives CDR1 SQVTM, CDR2 ANQGSEA. CDR3 sequence reads: CSVDGDSTGELFF. For the CDR3, the DNA is TGCAGCGTGGACGGGGACTCGACCGGGGAGCTGTTTTTT.

This clone was seen more than once but under ten times. CDR3 sequence: CASSVARSTDTQYF. CDR3 nucleotides: TGTGCCAGCAGCGTAGCACGGAGCACAGATACGCAGTATTTT. The chain links TRBV9 to TRBJ2-3; D not certain. The V and J ends lost 0 bases and 0 bases respectively, with 5 bases between them. The germline V gene has CDR1 SGDLS and CDR2 YYNGEE. The CDR3 has 14 amino acids.

The rearrangement joins TRBV13 to TRBJ2-5; D unresolved. CDR1 is PRHDT, CDR2 FYEKMQ, per germline (reference sequence). Trimming cost V 0 bases and J 2 bases, with 16 bases left between them. This CDR3 has 17 residues. CDR3 sequence reads: CASSLGLGAPGQETQYF. The DNA for the CDR3 is TGTGCCAGCAGCTTAGGCCTTGGAGCGCCCGGACAAGAGACCCAGTACTTC.

J is TRBJ1-2 and V is TRBV5-6; no clear D. From germline, CDR1 is SGHDT and CDR2 YYEEEE. V was shortened by 3 bases and J by 5 bases, with 14 bases between the two germline ends. This CDR3 spans 14 amino acids. CDR3 region: CASSSEIYPYGYTF. CDR3 DNA: TGTGCCAGCAGCTCGGAGATTTACCCGTATGGCTACACCTTC. Drawing the rest from reference TRBV5-6 and TRBJ1-2, the complete variable domain is DAGVTQSPTHLIKTRGQQVTLRCSPKSGHDTVSWYQQALGQGPQFIFQYYEEEERQRGNFPDRFSGHQFPNYSSELNVNALLLGDSALYLCASSSEIYPYGYTFGSGTRLTVV.